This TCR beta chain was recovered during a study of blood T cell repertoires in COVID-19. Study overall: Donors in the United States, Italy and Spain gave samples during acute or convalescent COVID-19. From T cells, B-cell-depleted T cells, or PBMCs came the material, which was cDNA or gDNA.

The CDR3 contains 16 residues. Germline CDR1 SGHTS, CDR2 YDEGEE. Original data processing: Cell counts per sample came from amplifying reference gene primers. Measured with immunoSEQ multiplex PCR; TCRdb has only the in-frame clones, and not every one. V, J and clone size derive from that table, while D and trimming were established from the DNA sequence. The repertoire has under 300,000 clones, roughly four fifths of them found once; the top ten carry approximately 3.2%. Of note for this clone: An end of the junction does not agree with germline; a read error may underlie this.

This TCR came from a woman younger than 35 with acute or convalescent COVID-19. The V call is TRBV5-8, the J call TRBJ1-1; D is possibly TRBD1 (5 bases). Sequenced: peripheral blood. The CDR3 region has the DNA TGTGCCAGCACCTTGGATAGGGGCGGCATGAACACTGAAGCTTTCTTT. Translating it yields CASTLDRGGMNTEAFF.